The text below deals with one T cell receptor beta chain. Antigen specificity is unknown. The sample belongs to a study of cytomegalovirus exposure and HLA in healthy donors. In the study overall: Unique TCR beta sequences numbering some 110 million came from 150 million to 200 million T cells in an earlier analysis.

Both 60 Vbeta primers and 13 Jbeta primers went into the PCR. Method: immunoSEQ multiplex PCR; TCRdb's copy keeps in-frame clones and lacks some. The table lists about 86,000 clones, approximately 79% of them singletons. Study observations and caveats: The classifier reportedly diagnosed cytomegalovirus status with high specificity and sensitivity.

The CDR3 is made up of 11 amino acids. Trimming removed 1 base at V and 14 bases at J, with 12 bases between. CDR1 is DFQATT, CDR2 SNEGSKA, per germline (reference sequence). The chain has TRBV20-1 and TRBJ2-1; perhaps TRBD2 as D (6 bases). What was sequenced was PBMCs. The TCR comes from a female donor in good health and CMV-seronegative. CDR3 amino acids: CSARGREWEFF. The DNA of the CDR3 is TGCAGTGCTAGAGGGAGGGAGTGGGAGTTCTTC.